One and the same sample provided the 9 T cell receptor beta chains below, sequenced in a study of shared clonotypes between healthy human individuals. Data came from immunoSEQ multiplex PCR; TCRdb stores just in-frame clones and leaves some out. Of 2 million to 3 million clones listed, around nine tenths were seen once; the top ten hold roughly 0.14%. Sequencing was carried out using naive CD4+ T cells sorted from blood. Described subset: CD45RA+ positively selected. The receptor set was obtained from a young man in good health.

The chain employs TRBV2 and TRBJ1-2, with 9 bases lining up with TRBD1. V shed 6 bases, J shed 0 bases, and the junction held 8 bases outside the gene matches. Germline lookup yields CDR1 SNHLY and CDR2 FYNNEI. The CDR3 contains 16 residues. CDR3 in amino acids: CASSLDRGTTNYGYTF. CDR3 nucleotide sequence: TGTGCCAGCAGCTTGGACAGGGGCACAACTAACTATGGCTACACCTTC.

The chain employs TRBV5-1 and TRBJ1-4; 10 nucleotides line up with TRBD1. Trimming at V came to 4 bases and at J to 4 bases, leaving 7 bases not matched to a gene. This CDR3 is built from 16 residues. Per germline, CDR1 SGHRS and CDR2 YFSETQ. The CDR3 region has the DNA TGCGCCAGCAGCCCCGCGTGGGACAGGGGTAATGAAAAACTGTTTTTT. It codes for CASSPAWDRGNEKLFF.

The chain employs TRBV9 and TRBJ1-2; D not certain. Looked up from germline, CDR1 is SGDLS and CDR2 is YYNGEE. The CDR3 spans 12 residues. The V and J ends lost 0 bases and 7 bases respectively, with 7 bases between them. The CDR3 sequence: CASSVVSGGYTF. For the CDR3, the DNA is TGTGCCAGCAGCGTAGTTTCAGGTGGCTACACCTTC.

Regarding this clone: The same CDR3 is also encoded by other DNA sequences in this sample. The CDR3 nucleotides read TGCGCCAGCAGCTTGGCGGGCGGGAAGTCCTACAATGAGCAGTTCTTC. This sequence encodes CASSLAGGKSYNEQFF. The chain joins TRBV5-1 to TRBJ2-1; tentative D call: TRBD2 (6 bases). Germline-derived CDR1 and CDR2 are SGHRS and YFSETQ. Trimming took 0 bases from V and 1 from J, leaving 11 bases between them. The CDR3 sequence is 16 residues long.

The chain links TRBV6-5 to TRBJ1-1; D gene ambiguous. The CDR3 is 14 residues long. Germline assignment: CDR1 MNHEY and CDR2 SVGAGI. Between the trimmed V and J ends, which lost 6 bases and 0 bases, there was a span of 11 bases. CDR3: CASRRTDLNTEAFF. The CDR3 DNA is TGTGCCAGCAGGCGGACGGACCTGAACACTGAAGCTTTCTTT.

This clone was recorded only once. The V and J genes are TRBV5-1 and TRBJ2-5; D possibly corresponds to TRBD2 (5 bases). CDR1 and CDR2 (germline): SGHRS, YFSETQ. V lost 5 bases, J lost 4 bases, and 9 bases lay in between. The length of the CDR3 is 12 residues. For the CDR3, the DNA is TGCGCCAGCAGGACGGGGTCAGAGACCCAGTACTTC. Translation gives CASRTGSETQYF.

This clone was seen only once. The same CDR3 can be traced to other DNA sequences in this sample. This sequence joins TRBV30 and TRBJ2-2; D is uncertain. The V and J ends lost 1 base and 6 bases respectively, with 6 bases between them. Germline CDR1 GTSNPN, CDR2 SVGIG (reference sequence). The CDR3 is 12 amino acids. The CDR3 sequence: CAWSAGAGELFF. In nucleotides, the CDR3 is TGTGCCTGGAGTGCGGGTGCCGGGGAGCTGTTTTTT.

A word on this clone: Different DNA sequences within this sample yield the same CDR3. The chain links TRBV4-1 to TRBJ1-5; no definite D call. The CDR3 covers 15 residues. Germline CDR1 and CDR2: MGHRA and YSYEKL. V was clipped by 0 bases and J by 2 bases, with 8 bases between them. The CDR3 bases are TGCGCCAGCAGCCAAGAGGGTGGCGGCAATCAGCCCCAGCATTTT. Translation gives CASSQEGGGNQPQHF.

The gene calls are TRBV29-1 and TRBJ2-1; D is uncertain. CDR1 is SQVTM and CDR2 is ANQGSEA in the germline V gene. The CDR3 length is 13 residues. With 7 bases removed from V and 2 bases from J, the gap between germline ends came to 12 bases. The CDR3 nucleotides read TGCAGCGCTGCAAAGTCGCCCTACAATGAGCAGTTCTTC. Translating it yields CSAAKSPYNEQFF.